This T cell receptor (beta chain) came from a study of shared clonotypes between healthy human individuals. The V end was cut by 6 bases, the J end by 1 base, with 13 bases between. CDR1 and CDR2 (germline): SGHTA, FQGNSA. This CDR3 has 14 amino acids. The assay was immunoSEQ multiplex PCR, and TCRdb's table has in-frame clones only and misses some. The sample has roughly 1,100,000 clones; approximately 72% are singletons. The chain carries TRBV7-2 and TRBJ2-7; TRBD1 is a possible D gene (6 bases). The sample consisted of memory CD4+ T cells sorted from blood. Subset described: CD45RA-negative fraction. The TCR was taken from a man between 18 and 29 years old in good health. In nucleotides, the CDR3 is TGTGCCAGCAGTTCCCAACAGGGATCCTACGAGCAGTACTTC. Protein product: CASSSQQGSYEQYF.